The 22 T cell receptor beta chains presented below share a single source sample, sequenced in a study of tumor-infiltrating lymphocytes in primary liver carcinoma. A primer in the constant region served to generate TCR beta cDNA from 500 to 600 ng of total RNA. ARM-PCR was slightly modified, and three nested multiplex PCR rounds with it gave rise to the TCR beta libraries. The study ran its first two PCR rounds for roughly 11 cycles each, using TRBV1-TRBV30 forward primers and a C-beta reverse primer. One entry per CDR3 protein, called by TCRdb with MiXCR from the multiplex PCR reads. The repertoire consists of about 92,000 distinct CDR3 sequences, with 68% occurring once and the leading ten covering approximately 30%. Extraction of RNA together with DNA used roughly 19-32 mg of unsorted bulk tissue. The sample consisted of tumor-adjacent normal liver tissue. These receptors originate from a man aged 40-49 years with primary liver carcinoma and hepatitis B virus infection.

As for this clonotype: A read error may account for a junction end that differs from germline. The chain recombines TRBV4-2 with TRBJ2-1; 9 bases map to TRBD2. The germline V gene has CDR1 LGHNA and CDR2 YNFKEQ. This CDR3 has 16 residues. DNA for the CDR3: TGTGCCTGCAGCCAAGACCTAGCGGGATCGATGGACGAGCGGTTCTTC. Its protein product is CACSQDLAGSMDERFF.

The V call is TRBV11-2, the J call TRBJ2-2; TRBD1 matches 9 bases. There are 17 residues in the CDR3. Germline assignment: CDR1 SGHAT and CDR2 FQNNGV. The CDR3 sequence: CSSSFDRDRAGTGELFF. The CDR3 DNA follows: TGTAGCAGCAGCTTTGATCGGGACAGGGCCGGCACCGGGGAGCTGTTTTTT.

Points on this clonotype: The junction departs from the called germline gene at one end, perhaps through a read error. The rearrangement joins TRBV11-2 to TRBJ2-1; TRBD2 is a possible D gene (5 bases). The V gene's germline CDR1 is SGHAT and CDR2 FQNNGV. The CDR3 loop spans 16 amino acids. CDR3 protein: CANSLDIGLVMGEQFF. CDR3 in DNA: TGTGCCAACAGCTTGGATATCGGACTGGTCATGGGTGAGCAGTTCTTC.

Comments on this clonotype: It may be a read error: a sequence one base away is much more abundant. The CDR3 here is CAIRTISGANTGELFF. The CDR3 nucleotides read TGCGCCATCAGGACCATAAGCGGAGCGAACACCGGGGAGCTGTTTTTT. The V and J genes are TRBV4-1 and TRBJ2-2; perhaps TRBD2 as D (5 bases). Trimming left V 10 bases short and J 0 bases short, with 18 bases between. The CDR3 has 16 amino acids. Germline assignment: CDR1 MGHRA and CDR2 YSYEKL.

Notes on this clonotype: The junction differs from germline at one of its ends, possibly a read error. V and J are TRBV10-2 and TRBJ1-2; D is ambiguous. The CDR3 extends over 15 amino acids. The germline gives CDR1 WSHSY, CDR2 SAAADI. This chain's CDR3 is CAGSELRVSNYGYTF. In DNA form, the CDR3 reads TGCGCCGGCAGTGAGCTTCGGGTCTCAAACTATGGCTACACATTC.

V is TRBV6-1 and J is TRBJ2-3; perhaps TRBD1 as D (6 bases). Germline CDR1 reads MNHNS; CDR2 reads SASEGT. V was shortened by 6 bases and J by 12 bases, with 22 bases between the two germline ends. CDR3 length: 14 amino acids. The CDR3 sequence: CASSLRQVSGTQYF. CDR3 DNA: TGTGCCAGCAGCCTCCGACAGGTTTCAGGTACACAGTATTTT.

Points on this clonotype: A junction end diverges from the germline sequence, so it may reflect a read error. This chain joins TRBV28 and TRBJ1-3; no definite D call. CDR1 MDHEN and CDR2 SYDVKM come from the germline V gene. This CDR3 spans 12 amino acids. The CDR3 reads CANIRYGNTIYF. The CDR3 nucleotides are TGCGCCAACATAAGATATGGAAACACCATATATTTT.

The V call is TRBV11-2, the J call TRBJ2-1, with a tentative D call TRBD1 (6 bases). The CDR3 consists of 17 residues. Germline assignment: CDR1 SGHAT and CDR2 FQNNGV. V was pared by 5 bases and J by 9 bases, with 26 bases between. The DNA for the CDR3 is TGTGCCAGCAGCCTCCTAACAAGGGGGAGAGCCGGCGGTGAGCAGTTCTTC. Protein: CASSLLTRGRAGGEQFF.

This clonotype has only a few counts. A much more abundant neighbour one base away suggests this may be a read error. The CDR3 nucleotides are TGCGCCAGCAGCCAACCGGGATCCTACGAGCAGTACTTC. Translating it yields CASSQPGSYEQYF. J is TRBJ2-7 and V is TRBV4-1; TRBD2 is a possible D gene (5 bases). Trimming removed 2 bases from V and 1 base from J, with 6 bases in between. The CDR3 runs 13 residues. Germline CDR1 reads MGHRA; CDR2 reads YSYEKL.

This clonotype has only a few counts. V usage is TRBV28 and J usage is TRBJ2-5, with D unclear. Trimming took 2 bases from V and 4 from J, leaving 11 bases between them. Germline V gene sequence: CDR1 MDHEN, CDR2 SYDVKM. The CDR3 has 14 residues. This CDR3 is CASSLGDLGETQYF. The CDR3 DNA reads as TGTGCCAGCAGTTTAGGGGATCTAGGAGAGACCCAGTACTTC.

Of note for this clonotype: The CDR3 does not close with the conserved phenylalanine or tryptophan, likely indicating a read error. The gene calls are TRBV12-5 and TRBJ1-1; TRBD1 matches at 8 bases. Germline assignment: CDR1 LGHNT and CDR2 FRNRAP. This CDR3 is built from 12 residues. The CDR3 DNA reads as TGTGCGAGTGGTTTAGGACAGGGCGAGGCTTTCTCT. It encodes CASGLGQGEAFS.

On this clonotype itself: Without the conserved terminal phenylalanine or tryptophan, this CDR3 likely stems from a read error. The gene calls are TRBV4-1 and TRBJ2-1, with 8 bases identical to TRBD2. The CDR3 is 14 residues long. Germline-derived CDR1 and CDR2 are MGHRA and YSYEKL. The CDR3 reads CANSQGLERGEQFL. CDR3 DNA sequence: TGCGCCAACAGCCAGGGACTAGAGCGGGGCGAGCAGTTCTTA.

The sample holds one count of this clonotype. The CDR3 carries no conserved terminal phenylalanine or tryptophan, so it likely arises from a read error. V is TRBV6-1 and J is TRBJ2-7; no clear D gene. The CDR3 runs 13 residues. The germline CDR1 and CDR2 sequences are MNHNS and SASEGT. Trimming took off 2 bases at V and 6 bases at J, with 11 bases between the two ends. In nucleotides, the CDR3 is TGTGCCAGCAGTGAATTGGCAGCTAGCGAGCAGTACCTC. This codes for CASSELAASEQYL.

This clonotype has only one observation. This sequence may be a read error, since a much larger clone differs from it by one base. The rearrangement uses TRBV12-3 or TRBV12-4 and TRBJ2-3; 13 bases are a match to TRBD2. This CDR3 spans 16 amino acids. After removal of 2 bases from V and 7 bases from J, the junction contained 6 bases not matched to a gene. Here the CDR3 DNA reads TGTGCCAGCAGTTTATGGACTAGCGGGAGTTCATATACGCAGTATTTT. Residues: CASSLWTSGSSYTQYF.

This clonotype is medium-sized (0.01 to 0.1%) by share. The chain joins TRBV11-2 to TRBJ1-1; a weak D match, TRBD1 (5 bases). In germline, CDR1 is SGHAT, CDR2 FQNNGV. The V end lost 2 bases, the J end lost 3 bases, and 10 bases lay between the germline ends. The CDR3 runs to 14 residues. The CDR3 spells CASSLTPGYTEAFF. The CDR3 DNA is TGTGCCAGCAGCTTAACCCCAGGGTACACTGAAGCTTTCTTT.

This clonotype was counted at least ten times. The chain employs TRBV5-4 and TRBJ2-5; D gene uncertain. Germline CDR1 SGHNT, CDR2 YYREEE (reference sequence). The CDR3 extends over 15 amino acids. V was clipped by 3 bases and J by 3 bases, with 15 bases between them. The CDR3 sequence: CASSSIGQAEETQYF. CDR3 nucleotide sequence: TGTGCCAGCAGCTCAATAGGTCAAGCAGAAGAGACCCAGTACTTC.

Concerning this clonotype: A junction boundary mismatches the germline segment, possibly from a read error. This sequence joins TRBV11-2 and TRBJ2-7; D is possibly TRBD2 (5 bases). The germline CDR1 and CDR2 sequences are SGHAT and FQNNGV. The CDR3 contains 13 residues. CDR3 in DNA: TGTGCCAGCAGCTTTAGACTACTCTACGGGCAGTACTTC. Encoded protein: CASSFRLLYGQYF.

Comment on this clonotype: This may come from a read error, since a much larger clone is one base off. The rearrangement links TRBV29-1 to TRBJ1-5; 8 bases are shared with TRBD1. Germline CDR1 reads SQVTM; CDR2 reads ANQGSEA. The CDR3 consists of 15 residues. CDR3 coding DNA: TGCAGCGTTGGGGCGGACAGGGATGGCAATCAGTCCCAGCATTTT. Its protein product is CSVGADRDGNQSQHF.

The V and J genes are TRBV20-1 and TRBJ1-1; 7 nucleotides line up with TRBD1. This CDR3 region has 12 residues. Germline lookup yields CDR1 DFQATT and CDR2 SNEGSKA (reference sequence). The trim removed 5 bases at V and 4 bases at J, leaving 4 bases unmatched. The CDR3 protein is CSAPQGGTEAFF. The CDR3 DNA sequence: TGCAGTGCTCCCCAGGGGGGCACTGAAGCTTTCTTT.

This clonotype was seen ten or more times. The chain is built from TRBV28 and TRBJ2-6; tentative D call: TRBD1 (6 bases). Germline loops: CDR1 MDHEN, CDR2 SYDVKM. The CDR3 totals 15 residues. The ends were cut back, 4 bases at V and 3 bases at J, with 10 bases in the middle. The CDR3 is CASSSHRDGANVLTF. The CDR3 bases are TGTGCCAGCAGTTCGCACAGGGATGGGGCCAACGTCCTGACTTTC.

To note about this clonotype: The junction does not match germline at one end; this may be a read error. The CDR3 here is CASNTSPAVEVFF. The CDR3 DNA reads TGTGCCAGCAATACTAGCCCCGCCGTGGAGGTGTTTTTT. The gene calls are TRBV6-1 and TRBJ2-2; a possible D gene is TRBD2 (6 bases). This CDR3 has 13 residues. In germline, CDR1 is MNHNS, CDR2 SASEGT.

A word on this clonotype: The junction departs from germline at one end; a sequencing error may be responsible. The chain recombines TRBV29-1 with TRBJ1-1; 8 bases match TRBD1. CDR3 length: 13 residues. The germline gives CDR1 SQVTM, CDR2 ANQGSEA. CDR3 residues: CNVQDREATEVFF. CDR3 nucleotides: TGCAACGTTCAGGACAGGGAAGCCACTGAAGTTTTCTTT.